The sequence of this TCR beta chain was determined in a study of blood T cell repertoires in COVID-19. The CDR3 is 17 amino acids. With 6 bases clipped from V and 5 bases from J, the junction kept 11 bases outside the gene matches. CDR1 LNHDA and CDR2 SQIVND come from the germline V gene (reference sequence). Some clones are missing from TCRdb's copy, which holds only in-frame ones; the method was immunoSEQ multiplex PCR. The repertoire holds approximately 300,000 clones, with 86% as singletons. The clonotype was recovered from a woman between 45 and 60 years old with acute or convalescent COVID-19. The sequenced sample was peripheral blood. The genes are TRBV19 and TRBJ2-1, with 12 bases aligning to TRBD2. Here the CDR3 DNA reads TGTGCCAGTAGCCTTCTACCGGGACTAGCGGGTAACAATGAGCAGTTCTTC. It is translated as CASSLLPGLAGNNEQFF.